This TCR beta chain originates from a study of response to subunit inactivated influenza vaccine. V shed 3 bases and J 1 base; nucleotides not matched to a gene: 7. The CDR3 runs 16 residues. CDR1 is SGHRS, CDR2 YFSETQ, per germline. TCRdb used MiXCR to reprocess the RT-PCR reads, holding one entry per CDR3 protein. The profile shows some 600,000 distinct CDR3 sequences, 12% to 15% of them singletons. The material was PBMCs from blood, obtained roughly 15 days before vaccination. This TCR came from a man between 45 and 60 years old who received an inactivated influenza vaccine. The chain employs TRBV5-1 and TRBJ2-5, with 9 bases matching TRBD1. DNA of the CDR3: TGCGCCAGCAGCTATACCGGGACAGGGTCCCAAGAGACCCAGTACTTC. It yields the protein CASSYTGTGSQETQYF.